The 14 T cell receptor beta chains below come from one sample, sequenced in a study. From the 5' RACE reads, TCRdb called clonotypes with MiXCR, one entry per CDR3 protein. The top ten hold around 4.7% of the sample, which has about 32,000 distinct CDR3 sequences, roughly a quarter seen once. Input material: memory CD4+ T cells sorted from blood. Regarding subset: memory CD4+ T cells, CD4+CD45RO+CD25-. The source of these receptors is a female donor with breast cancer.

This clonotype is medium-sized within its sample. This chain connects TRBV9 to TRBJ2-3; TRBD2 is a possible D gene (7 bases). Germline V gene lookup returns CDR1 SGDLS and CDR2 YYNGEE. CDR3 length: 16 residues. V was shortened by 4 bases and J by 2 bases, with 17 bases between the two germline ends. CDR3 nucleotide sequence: TGTGCCAGCAGCCCCCACCGGGGGGCCATCACAGATACGCAGTATTTT. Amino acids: CASSPHRGAITDTQYF.

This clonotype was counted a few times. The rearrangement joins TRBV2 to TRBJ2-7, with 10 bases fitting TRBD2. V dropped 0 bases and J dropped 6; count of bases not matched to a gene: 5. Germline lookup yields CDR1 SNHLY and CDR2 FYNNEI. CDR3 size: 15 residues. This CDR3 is CASSEASLAGVEQYF. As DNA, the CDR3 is TGTGCCAGCAGTGAAGCGTCGCTAGCGGGAGTCGAGCAGTACTTC.

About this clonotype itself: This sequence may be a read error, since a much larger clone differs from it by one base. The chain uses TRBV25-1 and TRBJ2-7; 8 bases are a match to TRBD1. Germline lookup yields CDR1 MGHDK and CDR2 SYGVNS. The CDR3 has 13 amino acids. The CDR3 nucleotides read TGTGCCAGCCAGGGGCAGGGGGCCTACAAGCAGTACTTC. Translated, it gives CASQGQGAYKQYF.

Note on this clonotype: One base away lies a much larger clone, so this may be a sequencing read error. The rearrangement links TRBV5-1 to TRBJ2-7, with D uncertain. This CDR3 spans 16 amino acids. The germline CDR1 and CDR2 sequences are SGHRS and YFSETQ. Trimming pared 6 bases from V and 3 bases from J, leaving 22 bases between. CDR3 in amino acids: CASTHSTARADYEQYF. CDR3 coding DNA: TGCGCCAGCACCCATTCTACGGCTAGAGCAGACTACGAGCAGTACTTC.

CDR3 DNA sequence: TGTGCCAGCAGCCACAAAAGGACAGGGGAGAACGGGGCCACCTATGGCTACACCTTC. Translating gives CASSHKRTGENGATYGYTF. This rearrangement joins TRBV7-9 to TRBJ1-2, with 9 positions matching TRBD1. CDR3 size: 19 residues. J was trimmed by 4 bases and V by 5 bases; bases with no gene match: 20. Germline V gives CDR1 SEHNR, CDR2 FQNEAQ (reference sequence).

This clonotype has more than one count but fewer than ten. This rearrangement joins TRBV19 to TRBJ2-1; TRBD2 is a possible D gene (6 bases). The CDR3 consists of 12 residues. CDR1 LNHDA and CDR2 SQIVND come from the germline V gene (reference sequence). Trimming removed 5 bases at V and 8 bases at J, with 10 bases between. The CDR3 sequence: CASSQWRDEQFF. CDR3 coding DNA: TGTGCCAGTAGTCAATGGAGGGATGAGCAGTTCTTC. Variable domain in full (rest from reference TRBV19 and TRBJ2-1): DGGITQSPKYLFRKEGQNVTLSCEQNLNHDAMYWYRQDPGQGLRLIYYSQIVNDFQKGDIAEGYSVSREKKESFPLTVTSAQKNPTAFYLCASSQWRDEQFFGPGTRLTVL.

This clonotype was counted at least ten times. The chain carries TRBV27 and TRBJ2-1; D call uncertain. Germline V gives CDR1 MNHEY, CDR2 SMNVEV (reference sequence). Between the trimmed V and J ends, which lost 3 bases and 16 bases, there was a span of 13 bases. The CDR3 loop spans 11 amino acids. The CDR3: CASSFGLSRFF. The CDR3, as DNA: TGTGCCAGCAGTTTCGGGTTGTCTCGATTCTTC.

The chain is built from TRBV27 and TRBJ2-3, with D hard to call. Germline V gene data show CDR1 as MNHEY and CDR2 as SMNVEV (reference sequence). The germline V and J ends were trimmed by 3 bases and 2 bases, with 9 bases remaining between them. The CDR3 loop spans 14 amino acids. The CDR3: CASSFQHFTDTQYF. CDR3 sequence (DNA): TGTGCCAGCAGTTTCCAACACTTCACAGATACGCAGTATTTT.

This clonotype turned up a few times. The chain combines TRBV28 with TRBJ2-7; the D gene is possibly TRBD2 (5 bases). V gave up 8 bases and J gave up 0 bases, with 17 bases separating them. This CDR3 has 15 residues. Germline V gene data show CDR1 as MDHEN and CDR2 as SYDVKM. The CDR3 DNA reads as TGTGCCAGCGAAGGTCCGGGGTCCTACTCCTACGAGCAGTACTTC. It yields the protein CASEGPGSYSYEQYF. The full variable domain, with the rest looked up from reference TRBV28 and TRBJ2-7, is DVKVTQSSRYLVKRTGEKVFLECVQDMDHENMFWYRQDPGLGLRLIYFSYDVKMKEKGDIPEGYSVSREKKERFSLILESASTNQTSMYLCASEGPGSYSYEQYFGPGTRLTVT.

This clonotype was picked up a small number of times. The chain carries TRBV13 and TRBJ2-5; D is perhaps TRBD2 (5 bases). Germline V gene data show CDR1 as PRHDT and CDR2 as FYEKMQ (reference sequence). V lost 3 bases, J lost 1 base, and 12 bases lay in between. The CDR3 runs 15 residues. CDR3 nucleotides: TGTGCCAGCAGCTTTCGAGCGGTACTCCAAGAGACCCAGTACTTC. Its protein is CASSFRAVLQETQYF.

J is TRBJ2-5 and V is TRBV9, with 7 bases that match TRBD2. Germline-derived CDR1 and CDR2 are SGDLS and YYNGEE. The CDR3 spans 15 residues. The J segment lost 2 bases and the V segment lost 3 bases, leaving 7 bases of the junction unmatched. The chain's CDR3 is CASSEAGLAQETQYF. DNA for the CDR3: TGTGCCAGCAGCGAAGCGGGGCTGGCTCAAGAGACCCAGTACTTC.

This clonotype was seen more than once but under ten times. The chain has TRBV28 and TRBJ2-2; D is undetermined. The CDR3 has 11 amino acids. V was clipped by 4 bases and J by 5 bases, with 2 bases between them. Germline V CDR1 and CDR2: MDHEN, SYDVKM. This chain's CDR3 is CASSWTGELFF. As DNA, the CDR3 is TGTGCCAGCAGTTGGACCGGGGAGCTGTTTTTT.

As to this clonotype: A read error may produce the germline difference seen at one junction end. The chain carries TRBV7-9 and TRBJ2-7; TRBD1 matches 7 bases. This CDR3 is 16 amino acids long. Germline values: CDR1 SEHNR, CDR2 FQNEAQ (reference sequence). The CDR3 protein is CANSPNRGYHAYEQYF. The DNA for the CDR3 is TGTGCCAACAGCCCCAACAGGGGTTACCACGCCTACGAGCAGTACTTC.

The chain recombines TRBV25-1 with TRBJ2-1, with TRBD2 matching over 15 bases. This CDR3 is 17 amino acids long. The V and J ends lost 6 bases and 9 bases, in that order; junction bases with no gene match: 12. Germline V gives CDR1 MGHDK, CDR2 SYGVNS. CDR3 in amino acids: CASSGNPGLAGGLEQFF. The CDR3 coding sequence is TGTGCCAGCAGCGGGAACCCGGGACTAGCGGGAGGCCTTGAGCAGTTCTTC.